The clone carrying this T cell receptor beta chain rates as medium-sized. Tregs were sorted as CD4+CD25+CD127-/low cells. The CDR3 consists of 14 residues. V was cut by 3 bases and J by 7 bases, with 13 bases left in between. MiXCR, applied by TCRdb to the 5' RACE reads, yields one record per CDR3 protein. The sample has some 32,000 distinct CDR3 sequences; over 20% are singletons. The sample consisted of tumor-infiltrating Tregs sorted from the breast tumor. The receptor was derived from a female donor with breast cancer. The chain couples TRBV12-3 or TRBV12-4 to TRBJ1-5; D remains unclear. The CDR3 nucleotides are TGTGCCAGCAGTTTTTCGTTTAAGAGCCAGCCCCAGCATTTT. As protein: CASSFSFKSQPQHF.